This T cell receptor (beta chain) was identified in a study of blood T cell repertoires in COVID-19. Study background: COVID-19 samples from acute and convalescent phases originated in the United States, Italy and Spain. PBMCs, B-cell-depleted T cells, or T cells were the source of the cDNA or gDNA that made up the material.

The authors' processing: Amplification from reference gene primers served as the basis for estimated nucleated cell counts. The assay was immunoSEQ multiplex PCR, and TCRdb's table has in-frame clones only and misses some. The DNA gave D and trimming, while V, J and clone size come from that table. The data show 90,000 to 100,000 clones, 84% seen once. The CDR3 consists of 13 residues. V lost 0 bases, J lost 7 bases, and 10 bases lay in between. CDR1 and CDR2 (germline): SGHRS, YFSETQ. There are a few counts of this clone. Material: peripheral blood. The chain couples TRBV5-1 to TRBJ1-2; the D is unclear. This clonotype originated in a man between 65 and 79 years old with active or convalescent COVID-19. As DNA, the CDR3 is TGCGCCAGCAGCTTGGACCAGGTGGCTGGCTACACCTTC. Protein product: CASSLDQVAGYTF.